The rows below give T cell receptor beta chains drawn from one sample of a study of cytomegalovirus exposure and HLA in healthy donors. The repertoire was sequenced with immunoSEQ multiplex PCR; TCRdb's copy has only in-frame clones and lacks some. The sample holds approximately 170,000 clones, around 79% seen once. Sequencing was carried out using PBMCs. The receptors come from a woman aged 18-30 years in good health and CMV-seronegative. CDR3s include the opening cysteine and the closing phenylalanine or tryptophan. A D gene is named only where the DNA matches it firmly. A clone size is listed for some rows: how often the clone was seen (once, few, many), or a class if it is expanded.

>TRBV10-3|TRBJ2-2|NA|NA
CAISESLPGTGELFF
TGTGCCATCAGTGAGTCATTACCCGGCACCGGGGAGCTGTTTTTT
>TRBV15|TRBJ1-4|NA|NA
CATSRNRVKGNEKLFF
TGTGCCACCAGCAGAAACAGGGTTAAGGGTAATGAAAAACTGTTTTTT
>TRBV5-4|TRBJ1-4|NA|NA
CVSSSGQTFNEKLFF
TGTGTCAGCAGCTCAGGACAGACCTTTAATGAAAAACTGTTTTTT
>TRBV15|TRBJ1-6|NA|NA
CATSRDLQGNSPLHF
TGTGCCACCAGCAGAGATCTACAGGGTAATTCACCCCTCCACTTT
>TRBV30|TRBJ2-7|NA|NA
CAWTTGIEQYF
TGTGCCTGGACCACAGGGATTGAGCAGTACTTC
>TRBV4-3|TRBJ2-3|TRBD1|NA
CASSQESSWTGSGADTQYF
TGCGCCAGCAGCCAAGAAAGTTCGTGGACAGGCTCCGGGGCAGATACGCAGTATTTT
>TRBV28|TRBJ1-2|TRBD1|NA
CASSHRQGAWSYTF
TGTGCCAGCAGTCATAGACAGGGGGCGTGGAGCTACACCTTC
>TRBV6-5|TRBJ2-1|NA|NA
CASRPPGRYNEQFF
TGTGCCAGCAGGCCCCCTGGGAGATACAATGAGCAGTTCTTC
>TRBV28|TRBJ2-7|TRBD2|NA
CASSPPGGTYEQYF
TGTGCCAGCAGTCCCCCGGGAGGGACCTACGAGCAGTACTTC
>TRBV29-1|TRBJ2-3|TRBD1|NA
CSVVRGRDRGTDTQYF
TGCAGCGTTGTCCGTGGCCGGGACAGAGGAACAGATACGCAGTATTTT
>TRBV7-9|TRBJ2-1|NA|NA
CASSSPGVGSYNEQFF
TGTGCCAGCAGCTCCCCGGGGGTCGGCTCCTACAATGAGCAGTTCTTC
>TRBV18|TRBJ1-1|NA|once
CASSPFSGVDEAFF
TGTGCCAGCTCACCATTTTCGGGGGTGGATGAAGCTTTCTTT
>TRBV7-6|TRBJ2-7|NA|NA
CASSSLLGQNYEQYF
TGTGCCAGCAGCTCCCTCCTTGGGCAGAACTACGAGCAGTACTTC
>TRBV6-1|TRBJ2-7|NA|few
CASSRGGLNNYEQYF
TGTGCCAGCAGTAGGGGGGGCCTTAATAACTACGAGCAGTACTTC
>TRBV28|TRBJ2-6|NA|NA
CASSLGPGANVLTF
TGTGCCAGCAGTTTGGGGCCTGGGGCCAACGTCCTGACTTTC
>TRBV19|TRBJ2-3|NA|NA
CASSSSWGELGTQYF
TGTGCCAGTAGCTCTTCGTGGGGGGAGTTGGGTACGCAGTATTTT
>TRBV15|TRBJ1-2|TRBD1|NA
CATSRPGQGYYGYTF
TGTGCCACCAGCAGGCCGGGACAGGGCTACTATGGCTACACCTTC
>TRBV10-1|TRBJ2-1|NA|NA
CASSDPGLEDSEQFF
TGCGCCAGCAGTGACCCAGGGTTAGAGGACAGTGAGCAGTTCTTC
>TRBV7-9|TRBJ2-7|TRBD2|NA
CASSLPGTSGYEQYF
TGTGCCAGCAGCTTACCCGGGACTAGCGGTTACGAGCAGTACTTC
>TRBV6-5|TRBJ2-7|TRBD1|NA
CASSYGQGREQYF
TGTGCCAGCAGTTACGGACAGGGTCGGGAGCAGTACTTC
>TRBV5-1|TRBJ1-4|NA|NA
CASSLSSANEKLFF
TGCGCCAGCAGCTTAAGCTCGGCTAATGAAAAACTGTTTTTT
>TRBV4-2|TRBJ2-1|TRBD2|once
CASSQEENTGTRGDFNEQFF
TGTGCCAGCAGCCAAGAGGAAAACACCGGGACTAGAGGGGATTTCAATGAGCAGTTCTTC
>TRBV29-1|TRBJ2-7|NA|NA
CSVRIADYYEQYF
TGCAGCGTTCGAATAGCCGACTACTACGAGCAGTACTTC
>TRBV9|TRBJ2-2|NA|NA
CASSGQVYGELFF
TGTGCCAGCAGCGGCCAGGTATACGGGGAGCTGTTTTTT
>TRBV5-6|TRBJ2-2|TRBD1|NA
CASSLTGQVNTGELFF
TGTGCCAGCAGCTTGACCGGACAGGTTAACACCGGGGAGCTGTTTTTT
>TRBV14|TRBJ2-5|TRBD2|NA
CASSHGTSAEYSQETQYF
TGTGCCAGCAGCCATGGGACTAGCGCAGAATACTCCCAAGAGACCCAGTACTTC
>TRBV19|TRBJ2-7|TRBD1|NA
CASSPTGQGGPYEQYF
TGTGCCAGTAGTCCCACTGGACAGGGGGGACCCTACGAGCAGTACTTC
>TRBV6-1|TRBJ2-6|NA|NA
CAGSTGSGANVLTF
TGTGCCGGAAGTACAGGGTCAGGGGCCAACGTCCTGACTTTC
>TRBV7-9|TRBJ2-7|NA|NA
CASSADRFSYEQYF
TGTGCCAGCAGCGCCGACAGGTTCTCCTACGAGCAGTACTTC
>TRBV6-5|TRBJ1-5|TRBD1|NA
CASSGTGEGNQPQHF
TGTGCCAGCAGCGGTACAGGGGAAGGCAATCAGCCCCAGCATTTT
>TRBV29-1|TRBJ2-5|NA|once
CSVEGGQQETQYF
TGCAGCGTTGAAGGGGGCCAACAAGAGACCCAGTACTTC
>TRBV29-1|TRBJ1-5|TRBD1|NA
CSVAGTGGNQPQHF
TGCAGCGTTGCCGGGACAGGGGGCAATCAGCCCCAGCATTTT
>TRBV7-8|TRBJ2-1|NA|NA
CASSFRHSDEQFF
TGTGCCAGCAGCTTCAGACATAGCGATGAGCAGTTCTTC
>TRBV4-3|TRBJ2-1|TRBD2|NA
CASSLAGVYNEQFF
TGCGCCAGCAGCCTAGCGGGAGTGTACAATGAGCAGTTCTTC
>TRBV5-1|TRBJ2-2|TRBD1|NA
CASSPRGTDNTGELFF
TGCGCCAGCAGCCCGAGGGGGACAGACAACACCGGGGAGCTGTTTTTT
>TRBV28|TRBJ1-5|TRBD1|NA
CASSFGREGAVYQPQHF
TGTGCCAGCAGTTTCGGGCGAGAGGGGGCGGTGTATCAGCCCCAGCATTTT
>TRBV28|TRBJ2-7|NA|NA
CASSLPPRIAYEQYF
TGTGCCAGCAGTTTGCCCCCGAGGATAGCCTACGAGCAGTACTTC
>TRBV4-2|TRBJ2-3|NA|few
CASSRSGWIASQGTDTQYF
TGTGCCAGCAGCCGGTCGGGTTGGATTGCTAGCCAAGGCACAGATACGCAGTATTTT
>TRBV19|TRBJ1-2|TRBD1|NA
CASSIETGPYGYTF
TGTGCCAGTAGTATCGAGACAGGGCCCTATGGCTACACCTTC
>TRBV6-5|TRBJ2-3|NA|NA
CATFAGRTDTQYF
TGTGCCACCTTCGCGGGCCGCACAGATACGCAGTATTTT
>TRBV10-3|TRBJ1-1|NA|NA
CAISAREDTEAFF
TGTGCCATCAGTGCCCGGGAGGACACTGAAGCTTTCTTT
>TRBV7-2|TRBJ1-1|NA|NA
CASSYSDTGREAFF
TGTGCCAGCAGCTATTCGGATACAGGTCGTGAAGCTTTCTTT
>TRBV4-1|TRBJ2-5|TRBD2|once
CASSLRLAGYQETQYF
TGCGCCAGCAGCCTTCGACTAGCGGGCTACCAAGAGACCCAGTACTTC
>TRBV7-3|TRBJ2-2|NA|NA
CASSLVAQNTGELFF
TGTGCCAGCAGCTTAGTTGCCCAGAATACCGGGGAGCTGTTTTTT
>TRBV29-1|TRBJ2-7|TRBD1|NA
CSVVPGQGFSYEQYF
TGCAGCGTTGTCCCGGGACAGGGGTTCTCCTACGAGCAGTACTTC
>TRBV25-1|TRBJ2-3|TRBD1|NA
CASRAHRTGLVDTQYF
TGTGCCAGCAGAGCTCACCGGACAGGTCTCGTAGATACGCAGTATTTT
>TRBV29-1|TRBJ2-7|TRBD2|NA
CSVGGTSGTRGEQYF
TGCAGCGTGGGGGGGACTAGCGGGACTAGGGGGGAGCAGTACTTC